The present T cell receptor beta chain was sequenced within a study of OX40 agonist ivuxolimab in advanced cancers. Repertoires were generated with immunoSEQ multiplex PCR, while TCRdb's copy carries only in-frame clones and drops some. This table has some 80,000 clones, around nine tenths appearing once. This CDR3 has 15 residues. CDR1 is SGHRS, CDR2 YFSETQ, per germline. V dropped 4 bases and J dropped 7; count of bases not matched to a gene: 13. The TCR sequence derives from an adult with an advanced solid tumor such as melanoma, head and neck, liver or kidney cancer. This chain uses TRBV5-1 with TRBJ1-2; 7 nucleotides align to TRBD1. The sequencing used CD4+ or CD8+ T cells sorted from blood, collected in a trial of the OX40 agonist ivuxolimab. The CDR3 reads CASSIRSGGVIGYTF. CDR3 coding DNA: TGCGCCAGCAGCATCAGATCAGGGGGGGTGATTGGCTACACCTTC.